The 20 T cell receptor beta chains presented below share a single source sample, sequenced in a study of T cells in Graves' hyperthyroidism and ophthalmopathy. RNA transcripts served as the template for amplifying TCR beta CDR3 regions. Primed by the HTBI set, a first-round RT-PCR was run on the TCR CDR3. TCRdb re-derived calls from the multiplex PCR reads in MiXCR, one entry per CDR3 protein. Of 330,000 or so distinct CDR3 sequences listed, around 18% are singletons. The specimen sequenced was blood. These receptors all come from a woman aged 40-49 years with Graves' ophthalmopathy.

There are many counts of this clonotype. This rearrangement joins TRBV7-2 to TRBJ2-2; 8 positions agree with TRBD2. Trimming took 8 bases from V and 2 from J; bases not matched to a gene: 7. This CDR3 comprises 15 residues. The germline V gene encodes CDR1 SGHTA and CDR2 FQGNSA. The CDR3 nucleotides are TGTGCCAGCGGAGCGGGAGTAACAAACACCGGGGAGCTGTTTTTT. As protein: CASGAGVTNTGELFF.

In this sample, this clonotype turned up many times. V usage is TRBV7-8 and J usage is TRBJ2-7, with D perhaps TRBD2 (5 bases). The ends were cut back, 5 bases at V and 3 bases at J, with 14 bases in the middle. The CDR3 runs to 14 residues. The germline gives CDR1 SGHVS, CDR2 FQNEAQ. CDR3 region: CASSRTDGDYEQYF. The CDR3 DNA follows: TGTGCCAGCAGCCGTACTGACGGGGACTACGAGCAGTACTTC.

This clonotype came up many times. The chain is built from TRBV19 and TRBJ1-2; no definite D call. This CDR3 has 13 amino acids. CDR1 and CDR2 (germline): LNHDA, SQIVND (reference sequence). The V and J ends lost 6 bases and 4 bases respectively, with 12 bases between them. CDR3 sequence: CASSGRGVYGYTF. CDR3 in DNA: TGTGCCAGTAGCGGGAGAGGAGTCTATGGCTACACCTTC.

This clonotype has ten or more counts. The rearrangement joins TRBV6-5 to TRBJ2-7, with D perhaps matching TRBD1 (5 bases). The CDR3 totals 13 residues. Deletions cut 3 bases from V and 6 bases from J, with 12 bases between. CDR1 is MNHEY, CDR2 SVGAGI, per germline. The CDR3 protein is CASSYTDNLEQYF. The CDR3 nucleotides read TGTGCCAGCAGTTATACGGACAACCTCGAGCAGTACTTC.

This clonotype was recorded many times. The CDR3 sequence: CASSYNGGQEAFF. The CDR3 nucleotides are TGTGCCAGCAGTTACAACGGAGGGCAGGAAGCTTTCTTT. The chain employs TRBV6-5 and TRBJ1-1; D is uncertain. Trimming pared 2 bases from V and 8 bases from J, leaving 12 bases between. CDR1 and CDR2 from the germline V gene are MNHEY and SVGAGI. The CDR3 length is 13 residues.

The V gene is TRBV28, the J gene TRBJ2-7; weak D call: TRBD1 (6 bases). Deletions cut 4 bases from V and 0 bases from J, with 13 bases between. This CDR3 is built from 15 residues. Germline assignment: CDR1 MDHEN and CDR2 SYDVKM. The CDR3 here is CASSSLGQSSYEQYF. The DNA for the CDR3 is TGTGCCAGCAGTTCCCTGGGACAAAGCTCCTACGAGCAGTACTTC.

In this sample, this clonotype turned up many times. The CDR3 sequence is CASSVDGSSPETQYF. CDR3 nucleotides: TGTGCCAGCAGCGTAGACGGGTCTTCTCCAGAGACCCAGTACTTC. The rearrangement joins TRBV9 to TRBJ2-5; no firm D call. V was cut by 0 bases and J by 4 bases, with 13 bases left in between. This CDR3 spans 15 amino acids. Looked up from germline, CDR1 is SGDLS and CDR2 is YYNGEE.

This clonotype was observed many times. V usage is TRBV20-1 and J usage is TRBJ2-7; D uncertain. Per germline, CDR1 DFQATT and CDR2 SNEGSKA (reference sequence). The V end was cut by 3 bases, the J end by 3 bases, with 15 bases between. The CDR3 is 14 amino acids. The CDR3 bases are TGCAGTGCTAGGTTATCTGGGAACATCTACGAGCAGTACTTC. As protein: CSARLSGNIYEQYF.

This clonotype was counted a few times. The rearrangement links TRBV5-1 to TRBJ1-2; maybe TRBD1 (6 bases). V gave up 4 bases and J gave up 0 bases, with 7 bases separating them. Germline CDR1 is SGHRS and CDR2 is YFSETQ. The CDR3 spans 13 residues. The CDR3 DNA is TGCGCCAGCAGCCGGGACACTAACTATGGCTACACCTTC. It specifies CASSRDTNYGYTF.

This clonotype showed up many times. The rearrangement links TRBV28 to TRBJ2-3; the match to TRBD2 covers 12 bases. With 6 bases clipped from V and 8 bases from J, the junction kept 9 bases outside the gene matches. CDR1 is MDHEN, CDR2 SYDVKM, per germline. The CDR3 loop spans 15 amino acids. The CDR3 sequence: CASSQTSGSRGTQYF. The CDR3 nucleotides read TGTGCCAGCAGCCAGACTAGCGGGAGCAGGGGTACGCAGTATTTT.

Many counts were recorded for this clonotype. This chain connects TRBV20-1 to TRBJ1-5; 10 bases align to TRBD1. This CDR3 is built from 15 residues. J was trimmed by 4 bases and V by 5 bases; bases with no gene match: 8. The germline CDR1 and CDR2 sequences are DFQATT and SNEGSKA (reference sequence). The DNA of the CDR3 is TGCAGTGCTCGACAGGGGGCCGCGGGTAATCAGCCCCAGCATTTT. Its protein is CSARQGAAGNQPQHF.

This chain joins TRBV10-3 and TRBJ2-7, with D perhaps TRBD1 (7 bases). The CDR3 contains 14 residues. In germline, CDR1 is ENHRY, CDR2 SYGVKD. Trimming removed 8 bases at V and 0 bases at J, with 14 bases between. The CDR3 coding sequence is TGTGCCATCTGGGCAGGGGGGAGCTCCTACGAGCAGTACTTC. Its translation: CAIWAGGSSYEQYF.

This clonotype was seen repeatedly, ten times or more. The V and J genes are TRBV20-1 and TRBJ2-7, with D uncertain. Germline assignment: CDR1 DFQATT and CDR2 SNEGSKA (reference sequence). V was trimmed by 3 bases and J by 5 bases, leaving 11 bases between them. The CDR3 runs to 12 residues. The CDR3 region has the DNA TGCAGTGCTAGTTCAACGACCGACGAGCAGTACTTC. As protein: CSASSTTDEQYF.

This chain's CDR3 is CASSILDRPLEAFF. CDR3 nucleotide sequence: TGTGCCAGTAGTATATTGGACCGTCCCCTTGAAGCTTTCTTT. The chain carries TRBV19 and TRBJ1-1; D is undetermined. The CDR3 extends over 14 amino acids. Germline loops: CDR1 LNHDA, CDR2 SQIVND (reference sequence). The V end was cut by 2 bases, the J end by 7 bases, with 14 bases between.

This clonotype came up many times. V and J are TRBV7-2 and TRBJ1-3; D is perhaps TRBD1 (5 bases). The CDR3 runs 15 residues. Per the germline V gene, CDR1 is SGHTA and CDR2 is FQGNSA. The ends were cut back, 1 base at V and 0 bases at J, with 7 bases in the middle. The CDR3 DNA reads TGTGCCAGCAGCTTAGGCAGGGACTCTGGAAACACCATATATTTT. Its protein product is CASSLGRDSGNTIYF.

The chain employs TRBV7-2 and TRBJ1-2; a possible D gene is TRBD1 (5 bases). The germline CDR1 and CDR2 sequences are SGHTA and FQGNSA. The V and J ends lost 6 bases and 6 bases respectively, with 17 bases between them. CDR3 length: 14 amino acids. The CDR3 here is CASSPGAQEDGYTF. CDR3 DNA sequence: TGTGCCAGCAGTCCAGGAGCACAGGAGGATGGCTACACCTTC.

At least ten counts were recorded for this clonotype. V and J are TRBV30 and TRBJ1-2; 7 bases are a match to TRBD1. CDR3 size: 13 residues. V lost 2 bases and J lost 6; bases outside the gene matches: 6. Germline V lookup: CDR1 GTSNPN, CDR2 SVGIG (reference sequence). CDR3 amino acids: CAWSYTGTDGYTF. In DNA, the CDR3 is TGTGCCTGGAGTTACACCGGGACAGATGGCTACACCTTC.

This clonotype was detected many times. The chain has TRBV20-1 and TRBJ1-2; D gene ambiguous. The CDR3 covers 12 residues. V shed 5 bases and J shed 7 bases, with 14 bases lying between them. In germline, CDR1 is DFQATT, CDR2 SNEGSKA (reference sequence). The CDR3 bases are TGCAGTGCTCCAAGAGGGCCTAGTGGCTACACCTTC. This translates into CSAPRGPSGYTF.

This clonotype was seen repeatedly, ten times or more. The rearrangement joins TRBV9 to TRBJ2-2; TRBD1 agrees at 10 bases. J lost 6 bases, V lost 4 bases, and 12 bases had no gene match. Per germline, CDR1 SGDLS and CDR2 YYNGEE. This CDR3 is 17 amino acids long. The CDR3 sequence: CASSPYPGTGDPGELFF. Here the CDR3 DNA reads TGTGCCAGCAGCCCTTATCCCGGGACAGGGGATCCCGGGGAGCTGTTTTTT.

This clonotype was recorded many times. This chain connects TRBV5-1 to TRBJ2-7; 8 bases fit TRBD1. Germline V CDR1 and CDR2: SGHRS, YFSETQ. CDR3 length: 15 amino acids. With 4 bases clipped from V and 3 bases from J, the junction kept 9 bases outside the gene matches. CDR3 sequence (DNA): TGCGCCAGCAGCACCAAGAGGACAGGGTACTACGAGCAGTACTTC. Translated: CASSTKRTGYYEQYF.